These T cell receptor beta chains were read from a single sample in a study of blood T cell repertoires in COVID-19. Sequenced by immunoSEQ multiplex PCR; TCRdb stores in-frame clones only, minus some. The sample lists 95,000 to 150,000 clones, approximately 80% occurring once. The sample comprised peripheral blood. Receptor source: a man aged 55-75 years with acute or convalescent COVID-19. The conserved cysteine and the conserved F or W are not part of the CDR3 here. D genes are given only for firm matches. Clone size is not always given. Where it is, it says once, few, many or a class for expanded clones.

J | size | V | D | CDR3
TRBJ2-1 | . | TRBV4-2 | . | ASSQESTRSHNEQF
TRBJ2-5 | . | TRBV6-6 | TRBD2 | ASTPGLGRERETQY
TRBJ1-1 | . | TRBV14 | TRBD1 | ASSTPRQGNTEAF
TRBJ2-2 | . | TRBV24-1 | TRBD1 | ATSDGQGASTGELF
TRBJ2-1 | once | TRBV27 | TRBD2 | ASSSASMGTSGRRDEQF
TRBJ1-2 | . | TRBV5-1 | . | ASSLRGNYGYT
TRBJ1-2 | . | TRBV28 | . | ASSKSTAGYT
TRBJ2-7 | . | TRBV6-5 | TRBD1 | ASSYGAGGYEQY
TRBJ1-5 | . | TRBV30 | TRBD1 | AWSIGQGAKPQH
TRBJ2-5 | . | TRBV3-1/TRBV3-2 | . | ASSQRSVQETQY
TRBJ2-1 | . | TRBV5-4 | . | ASSSRGGGPNEQF
TRBJ2-2 | . | TRBV24-1 | . | ATSDAIPGGHGELF
TRBJ2-1 | . | TRBV9 | . | ASSVARGSIGEQF
TRBJ2-7 | few | TRBV7-4 | . | ASSLESNEQY
TRBJ1-1 | . | TRBV29-1 | . | SARRGNTEAF
TRBJ2-5 | . | TRBV4-1 | TRBD2 | ASSQGGSGGGETQY
TRBJ2-7 | . | TRBV7-9 | . | ASSPTGTHYEQY